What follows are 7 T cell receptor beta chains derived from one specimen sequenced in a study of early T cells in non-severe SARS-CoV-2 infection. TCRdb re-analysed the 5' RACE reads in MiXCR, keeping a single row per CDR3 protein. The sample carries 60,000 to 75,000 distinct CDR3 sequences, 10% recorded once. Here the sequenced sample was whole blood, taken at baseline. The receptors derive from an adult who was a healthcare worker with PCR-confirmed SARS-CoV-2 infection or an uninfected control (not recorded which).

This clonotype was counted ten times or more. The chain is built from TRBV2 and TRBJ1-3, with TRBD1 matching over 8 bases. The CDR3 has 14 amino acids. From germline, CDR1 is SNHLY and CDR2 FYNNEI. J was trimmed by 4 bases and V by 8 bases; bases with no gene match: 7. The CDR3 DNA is TGTGCCAGCCGCGACAGGGGCGGGGGAAACACCATATATTTT. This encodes CASRDRGGGNTIYF. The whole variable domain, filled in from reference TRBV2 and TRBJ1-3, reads EPEVTQTPSHQVTQMGQEVILRCVPISNHLYFYWYRQILGQKVEFLVSFYNNEISEKSEIFDDQFSVERPDGSNFTLKIRSTKLEDSAMYFCASRDRGGGNTIYFGEGSWLTVV.

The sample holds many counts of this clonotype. In DNA form, the CDR3 reads TGTGCCAGCAGTCCTAGACGGACTAGCGGATCCTACAATGAGCAGTTCTTC. It specifies CASSPRRTSGSYNEQFF. The chain recombines TRBV2 with TRBJ2-1, with TRBD2 matching over 10 bases. V lost 5 bases, J lost 1 base, and 8 bases stayed unmatched. This CDR3 has 17 amino acids. Germline V gives CDR1 SNHLY, CDR2 FYNNEI.

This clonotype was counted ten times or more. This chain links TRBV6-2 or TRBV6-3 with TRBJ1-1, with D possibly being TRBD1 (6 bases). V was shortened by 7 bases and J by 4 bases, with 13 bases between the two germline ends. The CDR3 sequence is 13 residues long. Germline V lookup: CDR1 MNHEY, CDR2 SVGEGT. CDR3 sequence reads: CASTVAGATEAFF. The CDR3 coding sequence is TGTGCCAGCACCGTAGCAGGGGCCACTGAAGCTTTCTTT.

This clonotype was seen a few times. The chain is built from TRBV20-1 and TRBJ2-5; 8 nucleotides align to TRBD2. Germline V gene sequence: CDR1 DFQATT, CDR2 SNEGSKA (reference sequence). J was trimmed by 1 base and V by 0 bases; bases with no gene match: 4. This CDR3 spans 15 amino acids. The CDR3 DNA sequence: TGCAGTGCTAGAGATTGGACTAGCCTCCAAGAGACCCAGTACTTC. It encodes CSARDWTSLQETQYF.

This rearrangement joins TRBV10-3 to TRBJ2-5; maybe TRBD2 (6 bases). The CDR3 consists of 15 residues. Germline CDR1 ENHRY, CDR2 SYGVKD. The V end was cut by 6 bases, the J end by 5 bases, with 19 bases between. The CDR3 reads CAIRAVGGIGETQYF. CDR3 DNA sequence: TGTGCCATCAGAGCCGTGGGGGGTATTGGCGAGACCCAGTACTTC.

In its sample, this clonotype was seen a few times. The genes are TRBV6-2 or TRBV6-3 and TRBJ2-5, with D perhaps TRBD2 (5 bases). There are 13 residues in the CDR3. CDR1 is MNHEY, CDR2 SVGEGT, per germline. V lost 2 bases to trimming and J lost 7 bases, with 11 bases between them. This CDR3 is CASSYGLEGTQYF. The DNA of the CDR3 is TGTGCCAGCAGTTACGGGCTAGAGGGGACCCAGTACTTC.

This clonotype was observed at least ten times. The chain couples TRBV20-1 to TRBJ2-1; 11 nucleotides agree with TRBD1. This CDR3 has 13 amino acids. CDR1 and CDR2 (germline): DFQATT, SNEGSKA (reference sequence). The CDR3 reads CSKYGQGAHEQFF. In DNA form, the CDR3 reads TGCAGCAAGTACGGACAGGGGGCCCATGAGCAGTTCTTC.